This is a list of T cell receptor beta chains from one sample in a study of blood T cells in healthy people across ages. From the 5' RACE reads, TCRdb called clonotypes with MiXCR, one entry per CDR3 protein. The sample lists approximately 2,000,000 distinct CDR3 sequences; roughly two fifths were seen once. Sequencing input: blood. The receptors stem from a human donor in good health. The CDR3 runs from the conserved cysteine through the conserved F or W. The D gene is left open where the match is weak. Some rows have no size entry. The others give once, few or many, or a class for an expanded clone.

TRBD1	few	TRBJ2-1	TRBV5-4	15	TGTGCCAGCAGCCCTCGGACAGGGGGCATCAATGAGCAGTTCTTC	CASSPRTGGINEQFF
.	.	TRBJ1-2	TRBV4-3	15	TGCGCCAGCAGCCAAACCCTCACAGGCACCTATGGCTACACCTTC	CASSQTLTGTYGYTF
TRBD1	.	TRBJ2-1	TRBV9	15	TGTGCCAGCAGCGCCGGACAGGGATTAAATGATGAGCAGTTCTTC	CASSAGQGLNDEQFF
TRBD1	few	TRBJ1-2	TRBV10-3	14	TGTGCCATCACTGCGGGACAGCTAGGCTATGGCTACACCTTC	CAITAGQLGYGYTF
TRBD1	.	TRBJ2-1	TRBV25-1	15	TGTGCCAGCAGTGAAATCGACGGACAGGGCAATGAGCAGTTCTTC	CASSEIDGQGNEQFF
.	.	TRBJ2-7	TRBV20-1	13	TGCAGTACAACCAACCAGCGGGCGTACGAGCAGTACTTC	CSTTNQRAYEQYF
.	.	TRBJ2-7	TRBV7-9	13	TGTGCCAGCAGCATACAGGGCGTCGACGAGCAGTACTTC	CASSIQGVDEQYF
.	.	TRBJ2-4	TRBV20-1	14	TGCAATGCAGGTAGGGGTGAAGCCAAAAACATTCAGTACTTC	CNAGRGEAKNIQYF
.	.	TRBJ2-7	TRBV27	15	TGTGCCAGCACGATGAAATGGACGGACACCTACGAGCAGTACTTC	CASTMKWTDTYEQYF
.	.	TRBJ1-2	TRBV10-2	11	TGCGCCAGCAGTGAGTCGATGGGCTACACCTTC	CASSESMGYTF
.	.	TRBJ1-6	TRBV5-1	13	TGCGCCAGCAGCTTAACAGACAGGTCACCCCTCCACTTT	CASSLTDRSPLHF
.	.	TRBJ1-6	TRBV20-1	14	TGCAGTGCTAGCGGGGGGTACGGTAATTCACCCCTCCACTTT	CSASGGYGNSPLHF
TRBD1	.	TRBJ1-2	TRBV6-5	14	TGTGCCAGCAGATCACAGGGGAGCTACTATGGCTACACCTTC	CASRSQGSYYGYTF
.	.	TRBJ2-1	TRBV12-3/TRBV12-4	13	TGTGCCAGCAGTGCCCGTCGCGGGAATGAGCAGTTCTTC	CASSARRGNEQFF
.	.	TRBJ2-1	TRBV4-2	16	TGTGCCAGCAGCCAAGACTGGGGCCGGGACTACAATGAGCAGTTCTTC	CASSQDWGRDYNEQFF
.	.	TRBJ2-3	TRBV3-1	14	TGTGCCAGCAGCCATACGGGGACGGGGGATACGCGGTATTTT	CASSHTGTGDTRYF
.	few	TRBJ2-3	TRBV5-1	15	TGCGCCAGCAGCGACGGGTCCCCCAGCACAGATACGCAGTATTTT	CASSDGSPSTDTQYF
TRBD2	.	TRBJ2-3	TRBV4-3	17	TGCGCCAGCAGCCCCCGTAGCGGGGGCCTTAATACAGATACGCAGTATTTT	CASSPRSGGLNTDTQYF
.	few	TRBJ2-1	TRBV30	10	TGTGCCTCACTACAGGGCCAGCAGTTCTTC	CASLQGQQFF
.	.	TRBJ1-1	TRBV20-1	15	TGCAGTGCTAGCGGTAGGGGAAAAATGAACACTGAAGCTTTCTTT	CSASGRGKMNTEAFF
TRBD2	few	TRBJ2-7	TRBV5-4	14	TGTGCCAGCGGTCGTGCTAGCGGGGGCTACGAGCAGTACTTC	CASGRASGGYEQYF
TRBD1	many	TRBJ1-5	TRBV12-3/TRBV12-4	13	TGTGCCAGCAGTTTGACAGGGAATCAGCCCCAGCATTTT	CASSLTGNQPQHF
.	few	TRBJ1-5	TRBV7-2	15	TGTGCCAGCAGCTTAGACTTCGGGGGGGGGCAGCCCCAGCATTTT	CASSLDFGGGQPQHF
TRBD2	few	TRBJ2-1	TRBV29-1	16	TGCAGCGTTGAAACTAGCGGGGGCCTATCCTACAATGAGCAGTTCTTC	CSVETSGGLSYNEQFF
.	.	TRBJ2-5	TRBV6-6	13	TGTGCCAGCAGTGGGACCTCGCCAGGGACCCAGTACTTC	CASSGTSPGTQYF
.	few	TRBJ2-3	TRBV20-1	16	TGCAGTGCTAGTGGATACACCGGGACCTTCACAGATACGCAGTATTTT	CSASGYTGTFTDTQYF
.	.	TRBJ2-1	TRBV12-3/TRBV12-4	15	TGTGCCAGCAGTTTCAAGGGGACCTCATACAATGAGCAGTTCTTC	CASSFKGTSYNEQFF
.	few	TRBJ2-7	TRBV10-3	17	TGTGCCATCAGTGAGTCTCGTGTAGGCAGGGCAGCGTGGGAGCAGTACTTC	CAISESRVGRAAWEQYF
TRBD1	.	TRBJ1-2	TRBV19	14	TGTGCCAGTACGGGGGACAGGCCTTATTATGGCTACACCTTC	CASTGDRPYYGYTF
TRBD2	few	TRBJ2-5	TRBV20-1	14	TGCAGTGCAAAAAAGGGACTAGCCGGAGAGACCCAGTACTTC	CSAKKGLAGETQYF
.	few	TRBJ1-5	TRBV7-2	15	TGTGCCAGCAGCTTAGCGATGACGGGCAATCAGCCCCAGCATTTT	CASSLAMTGNQPQHF
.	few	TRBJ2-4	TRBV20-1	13	TGCAGTGCTAGTAAGGGAGGTGAAAACATTCAGTACTTC	CSASKGGENIQYF
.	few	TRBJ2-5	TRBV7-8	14	TGTGCCTCGCGGCGGGCGGACACCCCGGAGACCCAGTACTTC	CASRRADTPETQYF
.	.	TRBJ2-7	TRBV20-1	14	TGCAGTGCTAGAGTGGGGGGTAAGACCTACGAGCAGTACTTC	CSARVGGKTYEQYF
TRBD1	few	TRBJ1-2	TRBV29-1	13	TGCAGCGTTTTTCAGGGGGAAGACTATGGCTACACCTTC	CSVFQGEDYGYTF
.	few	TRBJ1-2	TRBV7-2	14	TGTGCCAGCAGCCGTCAGCGGGGGGCAGGAGGCTACACCTTC	CASSRQRGAGGYTF
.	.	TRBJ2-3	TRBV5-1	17	TGCGCCAGCAGCTTGGGACGAGGGCCCTGGAGGGGAGATACGCAGTATTTT	CASSLGRGPWRGDTQYF
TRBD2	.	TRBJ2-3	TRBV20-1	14	TGCAGCGCTAGCCCGGGAGGGGATACAGATACGCAGTATTTT	CSASPGGDTDTQYF
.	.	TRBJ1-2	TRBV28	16	TGTGCCAGCAGCTCCTCCCCCGGGCCAGACAACTATGGCTACACCTTC	CASSSSPGPDNYGYTF
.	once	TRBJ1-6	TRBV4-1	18	TGCGCCAGCAGCCAAGAACCTCCGGAAAGCTCCTATAATTCACCCCTCCACTTT	CASSQEPPESSYNSPLHF
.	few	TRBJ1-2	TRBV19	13	TGTGCCAGTAGTATCGAAGAGAACTATGGCTACACCTTC	CASSIEENYGYTF
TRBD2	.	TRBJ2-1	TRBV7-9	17	TGTGCCAGCTCGGGGCTAGCGGGGGCCAGGCCCTACAATGAGCAGTTCTTC	CASSGLAGARPYNEQFF
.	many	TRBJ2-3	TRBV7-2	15	TGTGCCAGCAGCCCCCAGGGGGGGCCTGCATATACGCAGTATTTT	CASSPQGGPAYTQYF